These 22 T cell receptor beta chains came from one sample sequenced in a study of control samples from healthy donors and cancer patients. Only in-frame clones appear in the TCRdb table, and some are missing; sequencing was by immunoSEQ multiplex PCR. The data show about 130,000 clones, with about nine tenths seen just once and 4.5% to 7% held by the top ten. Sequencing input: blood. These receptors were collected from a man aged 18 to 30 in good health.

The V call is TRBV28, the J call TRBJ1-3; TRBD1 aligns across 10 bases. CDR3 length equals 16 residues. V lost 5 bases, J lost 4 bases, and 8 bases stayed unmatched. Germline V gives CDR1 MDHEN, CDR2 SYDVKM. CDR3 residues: CASSLPGTGVGNTIYF. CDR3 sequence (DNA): TGTGCCAGCAGTCTACCCGGGACAGGGGTAGGAAACACCATATATTTT.

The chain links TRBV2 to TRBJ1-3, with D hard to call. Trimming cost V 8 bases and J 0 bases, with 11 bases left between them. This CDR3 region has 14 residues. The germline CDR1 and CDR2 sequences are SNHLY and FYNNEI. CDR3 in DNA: TGTGCCAGCTCGATTGGGGACTCTGGAAACACCATATATTTT. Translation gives CASSIGDSGNTIYF.

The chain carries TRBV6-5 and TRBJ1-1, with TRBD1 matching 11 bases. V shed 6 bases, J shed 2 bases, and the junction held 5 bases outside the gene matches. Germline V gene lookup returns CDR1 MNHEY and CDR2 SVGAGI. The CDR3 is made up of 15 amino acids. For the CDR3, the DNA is TGTGCCAGCAGCCGGACAGGGGGCTATAACACTGAAGCTTTCTTT. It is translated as CASSRTGGYNTEAFF.

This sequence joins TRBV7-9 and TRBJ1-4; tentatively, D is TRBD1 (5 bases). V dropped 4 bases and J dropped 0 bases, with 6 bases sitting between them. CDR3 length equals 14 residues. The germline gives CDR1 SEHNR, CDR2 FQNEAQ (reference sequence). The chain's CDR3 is CASSWTSTNEKLFF. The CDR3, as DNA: TGTGCCAGCAGCTGGACATCAACTAATGAAAAACTGTTTTTT.

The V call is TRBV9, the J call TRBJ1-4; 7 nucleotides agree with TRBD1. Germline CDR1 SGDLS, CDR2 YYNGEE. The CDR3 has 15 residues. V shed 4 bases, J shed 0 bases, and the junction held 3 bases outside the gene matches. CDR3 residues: CASSPQGATNEKLFF. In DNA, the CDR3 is TGTGCCAGCAGCCCTCAGGGGGCAACTAATGAAAAACTGTTTTTT. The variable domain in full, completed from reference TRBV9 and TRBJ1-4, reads DSGVTQTPKHLITATGQRVTLRCSPRSGDLSVYWYQQSLDQGLQFLIQYYNGEERAKGNILERFSAQQFPDLHSELNLSSLELGDSALYFCASSPQGATNEKLFFGSGTQLSVL.

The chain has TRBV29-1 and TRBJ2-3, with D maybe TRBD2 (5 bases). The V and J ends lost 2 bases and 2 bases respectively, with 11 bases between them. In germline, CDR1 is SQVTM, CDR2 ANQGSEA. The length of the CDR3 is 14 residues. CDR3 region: CSVESPGNTDTQYF. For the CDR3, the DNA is TGCAGCGTTGAATCCCCGGGGAACACAGATACGCAGTATTTT.

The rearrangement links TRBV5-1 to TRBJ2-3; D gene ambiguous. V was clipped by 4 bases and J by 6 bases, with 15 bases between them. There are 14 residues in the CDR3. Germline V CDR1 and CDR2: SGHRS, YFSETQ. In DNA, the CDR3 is TGCGCCAGCAGCATCATGGCCTACGGGGATACGCAGTATTTT. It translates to CASSIMAYGDTQYF. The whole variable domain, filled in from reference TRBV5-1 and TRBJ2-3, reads KAGVTQTPRYLIKTRGQQVTLSCSPISGHRSVSWYQQTPGQGLQFLFEYFSETQRNKGNFPGRFSGRQFSNSRSEMNVSTLELGDSALYLCASSIMAYGDTQYFGPGTRLTVL.

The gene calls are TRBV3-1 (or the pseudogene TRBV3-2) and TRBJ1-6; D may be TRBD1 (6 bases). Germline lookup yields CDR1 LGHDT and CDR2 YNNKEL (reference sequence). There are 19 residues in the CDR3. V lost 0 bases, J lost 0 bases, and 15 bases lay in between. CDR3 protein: CASSQEGQRFLSYNSPLHF. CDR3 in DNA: TGTGCCAGCAGCCAAGAGGGACAACGCTTTCTCTCCTATAATTCACCCCTCCACTTT.

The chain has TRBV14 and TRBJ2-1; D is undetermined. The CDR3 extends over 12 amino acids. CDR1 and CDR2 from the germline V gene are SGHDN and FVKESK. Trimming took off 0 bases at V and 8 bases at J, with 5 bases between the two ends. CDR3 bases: TGTGCCAGCAGCCAAGAGAGAGATGAGCAGTTCTTC. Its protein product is CASSQERDEQFF.

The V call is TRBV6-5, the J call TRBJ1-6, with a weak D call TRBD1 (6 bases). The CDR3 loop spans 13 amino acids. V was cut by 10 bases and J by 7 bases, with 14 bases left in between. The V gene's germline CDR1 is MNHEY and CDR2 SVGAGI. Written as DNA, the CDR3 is TGTGCCACCACCGGGACAAGCAATTCACCCCTCCACTTT. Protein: CATTGTSNSPLHF.

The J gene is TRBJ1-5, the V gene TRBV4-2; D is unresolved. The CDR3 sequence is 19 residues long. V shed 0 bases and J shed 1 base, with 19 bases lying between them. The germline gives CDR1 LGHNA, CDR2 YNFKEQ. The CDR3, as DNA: TGTGCCAGCAGCCAAGATGCCCCGGCGAGATCCTTGAGCAATCAGCCCCAGCATTTT. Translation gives CASSQDAPARSLSNQPQHF.

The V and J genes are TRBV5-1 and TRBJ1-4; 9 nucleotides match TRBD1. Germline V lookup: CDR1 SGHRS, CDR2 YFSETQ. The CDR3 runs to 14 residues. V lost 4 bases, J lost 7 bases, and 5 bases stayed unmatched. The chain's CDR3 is CASSHGTGFEKLFF. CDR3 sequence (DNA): TGCGCCAGCAGCCACGGGACAGGGTTTGAAAAACTGTTTTTT.

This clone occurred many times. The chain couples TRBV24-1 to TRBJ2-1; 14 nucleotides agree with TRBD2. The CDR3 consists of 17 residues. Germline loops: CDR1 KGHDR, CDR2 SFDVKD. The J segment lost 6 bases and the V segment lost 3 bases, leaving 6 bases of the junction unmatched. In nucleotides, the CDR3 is TGTGCCACCAGTGATGCCGGGACTAGCGGGGGCCTCAATGAGCAGTTCTTC. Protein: CATSDAGTSGGLNEQFF.

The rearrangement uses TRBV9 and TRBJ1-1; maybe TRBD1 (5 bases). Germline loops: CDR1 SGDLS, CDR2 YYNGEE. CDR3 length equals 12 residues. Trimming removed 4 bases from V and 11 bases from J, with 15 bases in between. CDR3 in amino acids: CASSPHNGGAFF. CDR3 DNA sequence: TGTGCCAGCAGCCCTCACAACGGGGGGGCTTTCTTT.

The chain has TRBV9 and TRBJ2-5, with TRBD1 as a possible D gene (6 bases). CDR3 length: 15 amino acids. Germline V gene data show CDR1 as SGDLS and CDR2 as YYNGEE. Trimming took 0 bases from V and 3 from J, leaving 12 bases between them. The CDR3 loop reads CASSVDRTVEETQYF. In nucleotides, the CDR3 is TGTGCCAGCAGCGTAGACAGGACAGTGGAAGAGACCCAGTACTTC.

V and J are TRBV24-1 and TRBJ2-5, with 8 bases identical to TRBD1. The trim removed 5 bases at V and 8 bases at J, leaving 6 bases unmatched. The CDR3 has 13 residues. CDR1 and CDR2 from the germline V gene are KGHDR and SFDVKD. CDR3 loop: CATSASGQGTQYF. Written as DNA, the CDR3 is TGTGCCACCAGTGCGTCAGGACAGGGAACCCAGTACTTC.

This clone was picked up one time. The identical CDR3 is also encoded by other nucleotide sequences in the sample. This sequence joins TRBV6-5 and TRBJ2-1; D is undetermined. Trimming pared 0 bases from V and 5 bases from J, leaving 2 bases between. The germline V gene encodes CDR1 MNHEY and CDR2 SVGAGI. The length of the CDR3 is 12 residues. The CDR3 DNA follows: TGTGCCAGCAGTTACTCGAACAATGAGCAGTTCTTC. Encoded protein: CASSYSNNEQFF.

CDR3 protein: CASSEVAGLRYEQYF. Here the CDR3 DNA reads TGTGCCAGCAGTGAAGTCGCAGGGCTCCGATACGAGCAGTACTTC. The chain carries TRBV2 and TRBJ2-7; the D gene is possibly TRBD1 (5 bases). The germline V gene encodes CDR1 SNHLY and CDR2 FYNNEI. The CDR3 spans 15 residues. Trimming took 1 base from V and 4 from J, leaving 14 bases between them.

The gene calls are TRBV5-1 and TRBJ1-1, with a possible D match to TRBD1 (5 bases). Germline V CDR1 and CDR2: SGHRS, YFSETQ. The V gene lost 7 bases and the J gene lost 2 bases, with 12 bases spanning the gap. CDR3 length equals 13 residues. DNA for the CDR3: TGCGCCAGCGCAAGGGACGGAAACACTGAAGCTTTCTTT. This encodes CASARDGNTEAFF.

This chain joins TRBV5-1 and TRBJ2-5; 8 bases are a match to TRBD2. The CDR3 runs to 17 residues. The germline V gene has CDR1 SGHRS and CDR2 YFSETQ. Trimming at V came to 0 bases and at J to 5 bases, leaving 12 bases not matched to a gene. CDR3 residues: CASSLVASGPLGETQYF. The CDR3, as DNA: TGCGCCAGCAGCTTGGTAGCTAGCGGGCCCCTGGGGGAGACCCAGTACTTC. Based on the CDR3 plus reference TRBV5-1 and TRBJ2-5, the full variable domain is KAGVTQTPRYLIKTRGQQVTLSCSPISGHRSVSWYQQTPGQGLQFLFEYFSETQRNKGNFPGRFSGRQFSNSRSEMNVSTLELGDSALYLCASSLVASGPLGETQYFGPGTRLLVL.

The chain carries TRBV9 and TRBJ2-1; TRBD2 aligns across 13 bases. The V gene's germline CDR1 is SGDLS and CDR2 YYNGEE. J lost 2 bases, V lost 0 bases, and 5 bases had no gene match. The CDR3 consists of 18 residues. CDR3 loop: CASSVGLAGGATYNEQFF. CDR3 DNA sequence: TGTGCCAGCAGCGTAGGACTAGCGGGGGGCGCAACCTACAATGAGCAGTTCTTC.

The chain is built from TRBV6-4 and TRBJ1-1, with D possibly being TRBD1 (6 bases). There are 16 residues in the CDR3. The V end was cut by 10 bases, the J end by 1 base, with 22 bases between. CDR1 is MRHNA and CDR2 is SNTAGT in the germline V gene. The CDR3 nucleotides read TGTGCCACCCGAGGGGGTAAGGTTTTTAGGAACACTGAAGCTTTCTTT. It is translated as CATRGGKVFRNTEAFF.